The clone carrying this TCR beta chain was seen more than once but under ten times. This entry is derived from a study of blood T cells in healthy people across ages. V lost 1 base and J 0 bases, leaving 6 bases between the germline ends. CDR1 is SGHTA and CDR2 is FQGNSA in the germline V gene. The CDR3 consists of 14 residues. The second PCR ran about 6 to 12 cycles with a sample-barcoded 5' primer and J-beta primers. TCRdb redid the calling of the 5' RACE reads with MiXCR, one entry per CDR3 protein. The sample includes some 800,000 distinct CDR3 sequences, around 25% of them seen just once. These data also formed part of another study, on T cells of mothers and their children. As reported in that work: The donors comprised a handful of children and their three healthy Caucasian mothers. The authors found no persistent microchimeric T cell clones.

The rearrangement uses TRBV7-2 and TRBJ1-1; no reliable D call. The sequence came from a boy under 18 in good health. The material sequenced was blood. CDR3 DNA: TGTGCCAGCAGCTTAGAGCATTTGAACACTGAAGCTTTCTTT. This encodes CASSLEHLNTEAFF.